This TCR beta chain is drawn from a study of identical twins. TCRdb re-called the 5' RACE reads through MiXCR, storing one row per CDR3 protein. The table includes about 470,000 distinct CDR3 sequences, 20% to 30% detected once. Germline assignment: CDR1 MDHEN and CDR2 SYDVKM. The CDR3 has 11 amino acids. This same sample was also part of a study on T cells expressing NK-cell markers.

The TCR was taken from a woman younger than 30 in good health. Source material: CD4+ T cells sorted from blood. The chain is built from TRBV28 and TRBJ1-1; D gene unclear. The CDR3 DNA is TGTGGGTGTGCGATGAACACTGAAGCTTTCTTT. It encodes CGCAMNTEAFF.